This T cell receptor beta chain was recorded in a study of shared clonotypes between healthy human individuals. Background on the study: The plates for each donor numbered three CD4 naive, three CD4 memory, two CD8 naive and one CD8 memory.

CD45RO-negative CD8 cells positively selected for CCR7 made up the naive population, which excluded terminally differentiated effector memory CD45RA+ cells. V was clipped by 6 bases and J by 3 bases; unmatched bases: 7. This CDR3 is 15 amino acids long. Germline-derived CDR1 and CDR2 are SEHNR and FQNEAQ (reference sequence). Worth noting for this clone: What it recognizes is unknown.

For each subset, genomic DNA was distributed in equal portions over several immunoSEQ plates. Data came from immunoSEQ multiplex PCR; TCRdb stores just in-frame clones and leaves some out. The sample has around 1.9 million clones, just over 90% seen once. Overall study findings and caveats: The genetic and exposure-history diversity represented was limited by few donors. In a few donors, around 4.8% of naive CD4 clonotypes appeared in common.

The origin of this receptor is a man between 18 and 35 years old in good health. Some clones in this sample may be carry-over from other donors' samples. V is TRBV7-9 and J is TRBJ2-7; TRBD2 agrees at 11 bases. The sequenced sample consisted of naive CD8+ T cells from PBMCs. The CDR3 loop is CASRGETSGSYEQYF. The CDR3 nucleotides read TGTGCCAGCAGAGGAGAAACTAGCGGGAGCTACGAGCAGTACTTC.